The 5 T cell receptor beta chains reported below all come from one sample, sequenced in a study of Graves' ophthalmopathy and Graves' hyperthyroidism. RNA served as the template for amplifying TCR beta CDR3 regions. Second-round multiplex PCR came after a first-round RT-PCR that employed HTBI primers. TCRdb independently ran MiXCR on the multiplex PCR reads; one entry per CDR3 protein. The sample has 500,000 to 700,000 distinct CDR3 sequences; over 20% are singletons. The sequenced material came from peripheral blood. The source of these receptors is a young woman with stable Graves' hyperthyroidism. Some clones in this sample may be carry-over from other donors' samples.

This clonotype was found many times. The chain couples TRBV6-5 to TRBJ2-5; 9 bases match TRBD1. CDR1 and CDR2 (germline): MNHEY, SVGAGI. V was clipped by 4 bases and J by 2 bases; unmatched bases: 8. This CDR3 spans 16 amino acids. The CDR3 DNA is TGTGCCAGCAGTTTAACAGGGGGCAGTGGGCAAGAGACCCAGTACTTC. Its translation: CASSLTGGSGQETQYF.

This clonotype occurred a few times. The chain links TRBV7-6 to TRBJ2-2; D is unresolved. Germline V CDR1 and CDR2: SGHVS, FNYEAQ. Trimming removed 0 bases at V and 1 base at J, with 12 bases between. The length of the CDR3 is 17 residues. The CDR3: CASSLASASMNTGELFF. For the CDR3, the DNA is TGTGCCAGCAGCTTAGCGTCCGCATCGATGAACACCGGGGAGCTGTTTTTT.

This clonotype has at least ten counts. This chain links TRBV20-1 with TRBJ1-5, with D perhaps matching TRBD1 (6 bases). The CDR3 runs 16 residues. The germline gives CDR1 DFQATT, CDR2 SNEGSKA (reference sequence). Between the trimmed V and J ends, which lost 0 bases and 0 bases, there was a span of 12 bases. The CDR3 DNA follows: TGCAGTGCTAGAGACCCACAGGGACTTAGCAATCAGCCCCAGCATTTT. This encodes CSARDPQGLSNQPQHF.

The chain is built from TRBV18 and TRBJ1-2; D perhaps matches TRBD1 (5 bases). Trimming stripped 6 bases from V and 3 bases from J, with 14 bases between. From germline, CDR1 is KGHSH and CDR2 LQKENI. The CDR3 runs to 14 residues. The CDR3 nucleotides are TGTGCCAGCTCGCTGGGACGAAAAGACTATGGCTACACCTTC. Its protein product is CASSLGRKDYGYTF. The full variable domain, its missing parts supplied by reference TRBV18 and TRBJ1-2, is NAGVMQNPRHLVRRRGQEARLRCSPMKGHSHVYWYRQLPEEGLKFMVYLQKENIIDESGMPKERFSAEFPKEGPSILRIQQVVRGDSAAYFCASSLGRKDYGYTFGSGTRLTVV.

This clonotype has a count of ten or more. The chain links TRBV29-1 to TRBJ2-7; 8 nucleotides line up with TRBD1. J was trimmed by 6 bases and V by 6 bases; bases with no gene match: 10. This CDR3 spans 13 amino acids. Germline CDR1 is SQVTM and CDR2 is ANQGSEA. The CDR3 loop reads CSVVWTGSLEQYF. The CDR3 region has the DNA TGCAGCGTGGTATGGACAGGGAGTCTCGAGCAGTACTTC.